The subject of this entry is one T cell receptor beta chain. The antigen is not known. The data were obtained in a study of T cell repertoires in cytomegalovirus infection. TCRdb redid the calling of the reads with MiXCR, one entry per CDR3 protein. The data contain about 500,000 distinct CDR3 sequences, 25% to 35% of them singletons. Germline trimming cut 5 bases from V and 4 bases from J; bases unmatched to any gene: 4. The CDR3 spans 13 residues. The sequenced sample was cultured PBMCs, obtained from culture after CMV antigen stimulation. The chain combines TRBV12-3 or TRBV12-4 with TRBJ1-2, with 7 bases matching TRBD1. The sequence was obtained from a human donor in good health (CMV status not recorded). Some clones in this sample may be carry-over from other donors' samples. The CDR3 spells CASSQGQLYGYTF. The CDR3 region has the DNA TGTGCCAGCAGTCAGGGACAGCTCTATGGCTACACCTTC.